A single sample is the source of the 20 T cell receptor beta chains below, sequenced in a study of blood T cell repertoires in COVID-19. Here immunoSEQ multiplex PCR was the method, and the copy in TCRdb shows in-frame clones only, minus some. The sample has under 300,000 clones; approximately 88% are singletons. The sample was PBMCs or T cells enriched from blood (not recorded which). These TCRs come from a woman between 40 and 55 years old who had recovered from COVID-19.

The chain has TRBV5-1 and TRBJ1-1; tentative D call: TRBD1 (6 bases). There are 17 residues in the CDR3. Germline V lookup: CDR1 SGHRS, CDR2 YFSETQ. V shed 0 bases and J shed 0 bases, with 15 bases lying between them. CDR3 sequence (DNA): TGCGCCAGCAGCTTGGAAACAGGGTGGTTCATGAACACTGAAGCTTTCTTT. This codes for CASSLETGWFMNTEAFF.

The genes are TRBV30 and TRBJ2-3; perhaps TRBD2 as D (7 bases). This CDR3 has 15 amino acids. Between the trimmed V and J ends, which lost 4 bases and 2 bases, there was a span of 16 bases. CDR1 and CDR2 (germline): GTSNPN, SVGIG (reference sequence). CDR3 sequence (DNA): TGTGCCTGGACCGAGGGGGGGTTTGTCACAGATACGCAGTATTTT. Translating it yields CAWTEGGFVTDTQYF.

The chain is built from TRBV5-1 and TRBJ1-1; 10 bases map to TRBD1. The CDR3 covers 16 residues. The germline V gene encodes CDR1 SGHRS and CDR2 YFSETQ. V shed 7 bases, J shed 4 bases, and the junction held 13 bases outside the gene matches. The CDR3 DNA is TGCGCCAGCTCCCCCGGGACAGGGGTTTTCGGCACTGAAGCTTTCTTT. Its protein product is CASSPGTGVFGTEAFF. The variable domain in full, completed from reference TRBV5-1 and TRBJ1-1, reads KAGVTQTPRYLIKTRGQQVTLSCSPISGHRSVSWYQQTPGQGLQFLFEYFSETQRNKGNFPGRFSGRQFSNSRSEMNVSTLELGDSALYLCASSPGTGVFGTEAFFGQGTRLTVV.

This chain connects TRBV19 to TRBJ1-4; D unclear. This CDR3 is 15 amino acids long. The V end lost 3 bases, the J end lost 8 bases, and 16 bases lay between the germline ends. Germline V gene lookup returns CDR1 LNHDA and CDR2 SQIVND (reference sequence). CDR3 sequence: CASSITTTPGEKLFF. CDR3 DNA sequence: TGTGCCAGTAGTATCACGACAACCCCAGGCGAAAAACTGTTTTTT.

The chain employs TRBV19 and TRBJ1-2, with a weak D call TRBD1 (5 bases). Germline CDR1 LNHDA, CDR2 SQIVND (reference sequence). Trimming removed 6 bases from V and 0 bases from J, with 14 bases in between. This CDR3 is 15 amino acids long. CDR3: CASSLPRGSNYGYTF. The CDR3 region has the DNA TGTGCCAGTAGCCTACCGCGGGGGTCTAACTATGGCTACACCTTC.

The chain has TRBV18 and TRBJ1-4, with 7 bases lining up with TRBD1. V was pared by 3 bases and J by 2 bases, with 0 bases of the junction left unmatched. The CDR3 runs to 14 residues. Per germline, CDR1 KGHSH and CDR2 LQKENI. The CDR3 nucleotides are TGTGCCAGCTCACCGGGACAGACTAATGAAAAACTGTTTTTT. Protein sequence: CASSPGQTNEKLFF.

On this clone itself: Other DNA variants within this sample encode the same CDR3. This CDR3 is CASSLGQGDYGYTF. DNA for the CDR3: TGCGCCAGCAGCTTGGGACAGGGCGACTATGGCTACACCTTC. This chain connects TRBV5-1 to TRBJ1-2; 7 bases are a match to TRBD1. Germline V CDR1 and CDR2: SGHRS, YFSETQ. The J segment lost 3 bases and the V segment lost 0 bases, leaving 2 bases of the junction unmatched. CDR3 length equals 14 residues.

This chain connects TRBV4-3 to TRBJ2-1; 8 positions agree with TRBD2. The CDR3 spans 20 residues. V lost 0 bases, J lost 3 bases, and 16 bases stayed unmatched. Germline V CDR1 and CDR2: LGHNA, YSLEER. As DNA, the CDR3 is TGCGCCAGCAGCCAAGATTCCCACTTCCTTTCTCGGGGGGGCTACAATGAGCAGTTCTTC. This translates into CASSQDSHFLSRGGYNEQFF.

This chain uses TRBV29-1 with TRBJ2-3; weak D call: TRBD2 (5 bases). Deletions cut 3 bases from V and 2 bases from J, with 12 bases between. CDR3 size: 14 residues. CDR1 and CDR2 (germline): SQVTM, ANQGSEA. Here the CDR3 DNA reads TGCAGCGTTGATCCCGGGGTAACCACAGATACGCAGTATTTT. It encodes CSVDPGVTTDTQYF.

The DNA for the CDR3 is TGTGCCAGCAGCTTAGATATCCAGCGGGGGTACGATCAGTACTTC. It translates to CASSLDIQRGYDQYF. The chain recombines TRBV11-3 with TRBJ2-4; 8 nucleotides match TRBD2. With 0 bases clipped from V and 12 bases from J, the junction kept 10 bases outside the gene matches. The CDR3 consists of 15 residues. Germline CDR1 is SGHNT and CDR2 is YENEEA.

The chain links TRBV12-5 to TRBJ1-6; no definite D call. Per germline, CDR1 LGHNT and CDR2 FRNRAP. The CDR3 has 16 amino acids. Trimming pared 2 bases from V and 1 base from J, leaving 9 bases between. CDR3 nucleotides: TGTGCTAGTGGTTTGAGCGGTATTTCCTATAATTCACCCCTCCACTTT. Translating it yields CASGLSGISYNSPLHF. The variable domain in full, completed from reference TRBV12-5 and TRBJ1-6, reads DARVTQTPRHKVTEMGQEVTMRCQPILGHNTVFWYRQTMMQGLELLAYFRNRAPLDDSGMPKDRFSAEMPDATLATLKIQPSEPRDSAVYFCASGLSGISYNSPLHFGNGTRLTVT.

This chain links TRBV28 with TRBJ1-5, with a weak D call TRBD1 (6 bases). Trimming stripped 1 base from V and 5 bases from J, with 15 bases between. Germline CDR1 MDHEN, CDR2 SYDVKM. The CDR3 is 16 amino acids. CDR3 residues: CASSLSPGVLHQPQHF. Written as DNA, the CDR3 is TGTGCCAGCAGTTTATCCCCAGGGGTTTTGCATCAGCCCCAGCATTTT.

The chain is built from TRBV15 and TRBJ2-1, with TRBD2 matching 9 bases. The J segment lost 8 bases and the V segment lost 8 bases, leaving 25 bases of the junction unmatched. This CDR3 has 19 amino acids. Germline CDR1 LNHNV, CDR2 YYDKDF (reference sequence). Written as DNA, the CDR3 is TGTGCCACCCGTAGCGGGGGCCCCCAATGGAAAGAGTTGCTCCATGAGCAGTTCTTC. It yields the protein CATRSGGPQWKELLHEQFF.

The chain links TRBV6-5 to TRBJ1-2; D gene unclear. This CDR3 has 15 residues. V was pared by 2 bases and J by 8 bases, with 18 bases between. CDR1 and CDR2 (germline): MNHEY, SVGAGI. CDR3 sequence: CASSYVARSTSGYTF. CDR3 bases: TGTGCCAGCAGTTACGTGGCCAGGTCCACTTCGGGCTACACCTTC.

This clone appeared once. The CDR3 region has the DNA TGTGCCAGCAGCCCTCTGACAGGGAGAGAAAAACTGTTTTTT. It specifies CASSPLTGREKLFF. The chain carries TRBV2 and TRBJ1-4; 7 bases are shared with TRBD1. V trimming: 6 bases; J trimming: 8 bases; junction bases outside the gene matches: 9. CDR1 is SNHLY and CDR2 is FYNNEI in the germline V gene. CDR3 length: 14 amino acids.

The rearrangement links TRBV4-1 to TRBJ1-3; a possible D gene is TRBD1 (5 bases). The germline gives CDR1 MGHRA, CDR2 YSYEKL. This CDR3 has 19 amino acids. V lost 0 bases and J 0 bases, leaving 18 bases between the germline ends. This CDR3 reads CASSQDHMTASTSGNTIYF. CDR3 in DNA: TGCGCCAGCAGCCAAGATCATATGACAGCTTCGACCTCTGGAAACACCATATATTTT.

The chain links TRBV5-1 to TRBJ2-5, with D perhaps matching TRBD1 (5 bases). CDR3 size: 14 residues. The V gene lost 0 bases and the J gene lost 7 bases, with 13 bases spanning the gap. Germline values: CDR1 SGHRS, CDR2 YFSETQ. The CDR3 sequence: CASSLEWVGVTQYF. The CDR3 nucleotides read TGCGCCAGCAGCTTGGAATGGGTAGGGGTGACCCAGTACTTC.

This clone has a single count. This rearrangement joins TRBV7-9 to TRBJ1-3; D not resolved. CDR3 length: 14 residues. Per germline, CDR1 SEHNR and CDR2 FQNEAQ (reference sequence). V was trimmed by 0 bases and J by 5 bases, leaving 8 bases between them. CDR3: CASSLATTRNTIYF. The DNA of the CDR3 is TGTGCCAGCAGCTTAGCGACTACCAGAAACACCATATATTTT. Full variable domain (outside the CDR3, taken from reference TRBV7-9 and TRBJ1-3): DTGVSQNPRHKITKRGQNVTFRCDPISEHNRLYWYRQTLGQGPEFLTYFQNEAQLEKSRLLSDRFSAERPKGSFSTLEIQRTEQGDSAMYLCASSLATTRNTIYFGEGSWLTVV.

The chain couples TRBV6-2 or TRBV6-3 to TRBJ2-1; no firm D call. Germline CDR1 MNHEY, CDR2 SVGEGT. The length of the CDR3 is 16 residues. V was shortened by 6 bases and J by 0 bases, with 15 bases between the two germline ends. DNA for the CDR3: TGTGCCAGCAGCCGCGCTAGACTCTACTCCTACAATGAGCAGTTCTTC. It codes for CASSRARLYSYNEQFF.

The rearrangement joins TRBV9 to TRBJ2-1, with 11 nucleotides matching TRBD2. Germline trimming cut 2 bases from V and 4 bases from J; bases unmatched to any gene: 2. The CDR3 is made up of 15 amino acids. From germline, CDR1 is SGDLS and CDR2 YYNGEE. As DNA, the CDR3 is TGTGCCAGCAGCGTTGTAGCGGGAGGGTACAATGAGCAGTTCTTC. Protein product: CASSVVAGGYNEQFF.